This TCR beta chain was recovered during a study of human CD8 memory T cell subsets (TCRdb year 2020). General notes on the study: To assess clonal relationships, the TCRbeta repertoires of stem-like (TSTEM), progenitor exhausted-like (TPEX) and effector memory CD8+ T cell subsets were compared. Over five donors each provided TSTEM, TPEX and effector memory subsets, from which TCRbeta repertoires were obtained.

Peripheral blood mononuclear cells were isolated from healthy donor buffy coats by density gradient separation. In the study, negative magnetic separation with EasySep or MojoSort CD8+ T cell isolation kits was used to enrich total CD8+ T cells. An RNeasy Mini Kit was used to extract total RNA from duplicate vials of roughly 150,000 sorted CD8+ T cells per subset. The PBMCs were used either fresh or after being cryopreserved in fetal bovine serum with around 10% DMSO. CD8+ T cell subsets were sorted to purity by fluorescence-activated cell sorting on a FACSAria III. A Human TCR Profiling Kit was used to prepare UMI-labeled 5' RACE TCRbeta libraries. Every TCRbeta library was prepared in parallel, with the same number of PCR cycles used for all of the libraries. From the authors' description of their analysis: Each TCRbeta library contained between about 3,000 and 18,000 functional CDR3beta clonotypes. MIGEC 1.2.9 was used for UMI extraction and consensus assembly, with at least three reads per UMI being required. In-frame CDR3beta repertoires were extracted with MiXCR 3.0.3. Diversity metrics were computed in VDJtools 1.2.1 after downsampling each sample to 42,000 randomly selected UMIs. Repertoire overlap metrics D, R and F2 were calculated in VDJtools for the top 3,000 clones of each sample pair. Reads reprocessed by TCRdb are summarized as one entry per CDR3 protein sequence, and DNA is absent. It is TCRdb's table, rather than the study itself, that gives the V and J calls and clone size. The sample table on file contains under 6,000 distinct CDR3 sequences. Roughly 34% of the sample is held by the ten biggest clonotypes.

Concerning this clonotype: The target of this receptor is not known.

Study-level results and caveats: The stem-like TSTEM and TPEX subsets each shared clonotypes with effector memory cells, but the TSTEM and TPEX repertoires had minimal overlap with each other, suggesting distinct antigen spectra. Only TCRbeta chains were sequenced, and the repertoire comparisons were based on a handful of donors and tested using paired t-tests with Bonferroni correction. Based on Chao1 estimates, TSTEM subsets appeared to have greater repertoire diversity than TPEX subsets, which could potentially reflect a broader range of specificities. Normalized Shannon-Wiener diversity was similarly high in the TSTEM and TPEX subsets, while the effector memory subsets were comparatively less diverse.

Sequencing was done on a sample of CD8+ T cells from PBMCs. This TCR derives from a human donor in good health.

The CDR3: CASSFTGQGDKNIQYF. This sequence uses TRBV21-1 and TRBJ2-4; the TCRdb call, TRBD1, lacks DNA for checking. TRBV21-1 represents a pseudogene. Its CDR3 holds 16 amino acids, cysteine through phenylalanine. No DNA is recorded.